This is a list of T cell receptor beta chains from one sample in a study of T cell changes during pregnancy in multiple sclerosis. The data were produced by immunoSEQ multiplex PCR, yet TCRdb's version contains in-frame clones alone and is incomplete. Of approximately 63,000 clones in the sample, 91% are singletons; the top ten hold 2% to 2.5%. The sample here was peripheral blood, taken in the third trimester of pregnancy. All receptors derive from a female donor in good health, enrolled as a control in a pregnancy study. The CDR3 runs from the conserved cysteine through the conserved F or W. A D gene is named only where the DNA matches it firmly. For some rows the clone size is stated as once, few or many, or as a class when expanded; others skip it.

>TRBV2|TRBJ1-5|-|-
TGTGCCAGCAGTGAAGGGCAGGGGATTCAGCCCCAGCATTTT
CASSEGQGIQPQHF
>TRBV11-2|TRBJ1-6|-|TRBD1
TGTGCCAGCAGCTCCCGGGACAGGGGTAATTCACCCCTCCACTTT
CASSSRDRGNSPLHF
>TRBV2|TRBJ1-2|-|TRBD1
TGTGCCAGCAGTGACCTATCCGGGACAGACTATGGCTACACCTTC
CASSDLSGTDYGYTF
>TRBV30|TRBJ2-7|-|-
TGTGCCTGGAGTCAACCAGGGAGGAACGAGCAGTACTTC
CAWSQPGRNEQYF
>TRBV4-1|TRBJ2-7|-|TRBD1
TGCGCCAGCAGCCAAGGCCCGGACAGGGTTACCTACGAGCAGTACTTC
CASSQGPDRVTYEQYF
>TRBV29-1|TRBJ2-3|-|TRBD2
TGCAGCGACGGGACTAGCGGGGGGTGGTTAGATACGCAGTATTTT
CSDGTSGGWLDTQYF
>TRBV6-5|TRBJ2-7|once|-
TGTGCCAGCAGTTACCCCACCTTCGGGTACGAGCAGTACTTC
CASSYPTFGYEQYF
>TRBV7-2|TRBJ1-2|-|TRBD1
TGTGCCAGCAGCCTCCAGCAGACAGGGGGCCATGGCTACACCTTC
CASSLQQTGGHGYTF
>TRBV19|TRBJ1-1|-|TRBD1
TGTGCCAGTAGTCCCACGACAGGGTTGAACACTGAAGCTTTCTTT
CASSPTTGLNTEAFF
>TRBV4-1|TRBJ2-7|-|TRBD1
TGCGCCAGCAGCCACCAGGGGGCCCCAGGACAATACGAGCAGTACTTC
CASSHQGAPGQYEQYF
>TRBV10-2|TRBJ1-1|-|-
TGCGCCAGCAGTCCAGGATTGAACACTGAAGCTTTCTTT
CASSPGLNTEAFF
>TRBV7-9|TRBJ1-2|-|-
TGTGCCAGCAGCTTTGGGGGGGAAGGCTATGGCTACACCTTC
CASSFGGEGYGYTF
>TRBV9|TRBJ2-5|-|-
TGTGCCAGCAGCCGTGGCGGGCAAGAGACCCAGTACTTC
CASSRGGQETQYF
>TRBV27|TRBJ1-1|once|-
TGTGCCAGCAGTTTACCCAGGGGCACTGAAGCTTTCTTT
CASSLPRGTEAFF
>TRBV6-5|TRBJ1-3|-|-
TGTGCCAGCAGGACACGTTTTCCCGGAAACACCATATATTTT
CASRTRFPGNTIYF
>TRBV5-1|TRBJ2-2|-|TRBD2
TGCGCCAGCAGCACCTCTAGCGGGGGGGCCGGGGAGCTGTTTTTT
CASSTSSGGAGELFF
>TRBV7-9|TRBJ1-2|-|TRBD1
TGTGCCAGCAGCAAATTCCCGCTCCCGGGACAGGGTTTCGGCTACACCTTC
CASSKFPLPGQGFGYTF
>TRBV6-1|TRBJ2-1|once|-
TGTGCCAGCAGTGAATGGAGAGGAGGGACTTACAATGAGCAGTTCTTC
CASSEWRGGTYNEQFF
>TRBV6-4|TRBJ1-5|-|-
TGTGCCAGCGGAAGCGTGATGAGGGGGAGACAGCCCCAGCATTTT
CASGSVMRGRQPQHF
>TRBV5-1|TRBJ1-2|-|-
TGCGCCAGCAGCCCCGACAGGACGTATGGCTACACCTTC
CASSPDRTYGYTF
>TRBV15|TRBJ2-7|-|TRBD2
TGTGCCACCAGCAGAGGGGGAGGGGACTCCTACGAGCAGTACTTC
CATSRGGGDSYEQYF
>TRBV7-8|TRBJ1-1|-|-
TGTGCCAGCAGCTTATCCATGAACACTGAAGCTTTCTTT
CASSLSMNTEAFF
>TRBV19|TRBJ1-2|-|-
TGTGCCAGTAGTATCCCAGGGGAGCATGGCTACACCTTC
CASSIPGEHGYTF
>TRBV13|TRBJ1-1|-|-
TGTGCCAGCAGCTTAGTTACCGATTCTCGAGGTTTCGCTGAAGCTTTCTTT
CASSLVTDSRGFAEAFF
>TRBV6-1|TRBJ2-7|-|-
TGTGCCAGCAGTGAAGCGCTGCAGGGGACCTACGAGCAGTACTTC
CASSEALQGTYEQYF
>TRBV6-5|TRBJ1-5|-|-
TGTGCCAGCAGTGAAGGGGTCCAGCCCCAGCATTTT
CASSEGVQPQHF
>TRBV19|TRBJ1-2|-|TRBD1
TGTGCCAGTAGTTACGGGACAGGGTACTATGGCTACACCTTC
CASSYGTGYYGYTF
>TRBV9|TRBJ2-7|-|-
TGTGCCAGCAGCGGGGGCACCTACGAGCAGTACTTC
CASSGGTYEQYF
>TRBV5-1|TRBJ2-7|once|TRBD1
TGCGCCAGCAGCCCCACAGGGGGCGCTTATTCTCTTTACGAGCAGTACTTC
CASSPTGGAYSLYEQYF
>TRBV6-5|TRBJ2-5|-|-
TGTGCCAGCAGTTACTCGAGGGAGACCCAGTACTTC
CASSYSRETQYF
>TRBV5-1|TRBJ1-4|-|TRBD1
TGCGCCAGCAGTCCACAGGGGGCCGCTAATGAAAAACTGTTTTTT
CASSPQGAANEKLFF
>TRBV7-9|TRBJ2-5|-|-
TGTGCCAGCAACTTCAGGGGAGCCGAAGAGACCCAGTACTTC
CASNFRGAEETQYF
>TRBV11-2|TRBJ2-1|-|TRBD2
TGTGCCAGCAGCTTAGCCTCTGGCGGGGGGTACAATGAGCAGTTCTTC
CASSLASGGGYNEQFF
>TRBV29-1|TRBJ1-1|-|TRBD1
TGCAGCGCTGACGGGGAGGACAGGGTGCGAACTGAAGCTTTCTTT
CSADGEDRVRTEAFF
>TRBV10-2|TRBJ1-1|-|TRBD1
TGCGCCAGCTACGGACAGGGAGGGACTGAAGCTTTCTTT
CASYGQGGTEAFF
>TRBV29-1|TRBJ2-7|-|TRBD2
TGCAGCGTTGTCGGGACTAGCGGGAGCATGGTATCCTACGAGCAGTACTTC
CSVVGTSGSMVSYEQYF
>TRBV9|TRBJ2-7|-|TRBD2
TGTGCCAGCAGCCCCGGACTAGCGGGAGTCCCCTACGAGCAGTACTTC
CASSPGLAGVPYEQYF
>TRBV27|TRBJ2-2|-|TRBD2
TGTGCCAGCAGTTGGACCTACCGGGAGGCGAACACCGGGGAGCTGTTTTTT
CASSWTYREANTGELFF
>TRBV2|TRBJ1-6|few|-
TGTGCCAGCAGTGATTTTCAGTCACCCCTCCACTTT
CASSDFQSPLHF
>TRBV7-6|TRBJ1-4|-|-
TGTGCCAGCAGTTCAGGTGTGGGAGGGGCGGTTGAAAAACTGTTTTTT
CASSSGVGGAVEKLFF
>TRBV10-3|TRBJ2-5|once|TRBD2
TGTGCCATCACGGGGGGACCACTGGAGACCCAGTACTTC
CAITGGPLETQYF
>TRBV6-5|TRBJ1-1|-|-
TGTGCCAGCACCCTGTGGGGGGATACTGAAGCTTTCTTT
CASTLWGDTEAFF
>TRBV7-2|TRBJ2-7|-|TRBD2
TGTGCCAGCAGCCACTCAGGACTAGCGGGATACGAGCAGTACTTC
CASSHSGLAGYEQYF
>TRBV27|TRBJ2-2|-|TRBD2
TGTGCCAGCAGTTTATCGAGGGATCTAGCGGCGAACACCGGGGAGCTGTTTTTT
CASSLSRDLAANTGELFF
>TRBV5-7|TRBJ1-4|-|-
TGTGCCAGCAGCTTGGGGCTACAGGGTCGGATTAATGAAAAACTGTTTTTT
CASSLGLQGRINEKLFF
>TRBV7-8|TRBJ2-2|-|-
TGTGCCAGCAGCCCCTTCGGGGACACCGGGGAGCTGTTTTTT
CASSPFGDTGELFF
>TRBV18|TRBJ2-7|-|-
TGTGCCAGCTCACCACCTACGGCGGGGTCTCTGAGGGAGCAGTACTTC
CASSPPTAGSLREQYF
>TRBV27|TRBJ2-1|once|TRBD2
TGTGCCAGCAGCTCTAGCGGTAACAATGAGCAGTTCTTC
CASSSSGNNEQFF
>TRBV25-1|TRBJ1-1|-|TRBD1
TGTGCCAGCAGTGAATCCGGGACAGGGTTTGTAGCTTTCTTT
CASSESGTGFVAFF
>TRBV18|TRBJ2-1|-|TRBD2
TGTGCCAGCTCACAGACTAGCGGGAGTGGGGAGCAGTTCTTC
CASSQTSGSGEQFF
>TRBV28|TRBJ1-1|-|TRBD1
TGTGCCAGCAGTTTACTCAATGGACAGGGGGTAATTGAAGCTTTCTTT
CASSLLNGQGVIEAFF
>TRBV20-1|TRBJ2-1|-|-
TGCAGTGCTTATAGGGGGGGGCAGTTCTTC
CSAYRGGQFF
>TRBV15|TRBJ2-7|once|TRBD1
TGTGCCACCTCTGTGGACAGGGGGCGCGAGCAGTACTTC
CATSVDRGREQYF
>TRBV9|TRBJ1-1|-|-
TGTGCCAGCAGCGACAGGGCGCGGACTGAAGCTTTCTTT
CASSDRARTEAFF
>TRBV19|TRBJ1-1|-|TRBD1
TGTGCCAGTAGTGTGCTACAAGAGGGCAGGGGGGAAGCTTTCTTT
CASSVLQEGRGEAFF